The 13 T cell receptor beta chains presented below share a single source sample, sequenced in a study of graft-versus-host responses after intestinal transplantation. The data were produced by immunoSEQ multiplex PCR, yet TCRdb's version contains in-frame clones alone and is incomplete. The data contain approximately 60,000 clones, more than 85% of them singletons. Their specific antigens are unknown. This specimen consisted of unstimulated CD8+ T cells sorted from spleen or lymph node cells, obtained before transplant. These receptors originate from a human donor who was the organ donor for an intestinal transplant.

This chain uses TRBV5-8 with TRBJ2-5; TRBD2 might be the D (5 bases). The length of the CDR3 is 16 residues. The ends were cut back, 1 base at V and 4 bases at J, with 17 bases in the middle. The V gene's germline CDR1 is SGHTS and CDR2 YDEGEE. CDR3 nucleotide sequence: TGTGCCAGCAGCTTGACGCGGGCCCCCTGGAGAGAGACCCAGTACTTC. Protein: CASSLTRAPWRETQYF.

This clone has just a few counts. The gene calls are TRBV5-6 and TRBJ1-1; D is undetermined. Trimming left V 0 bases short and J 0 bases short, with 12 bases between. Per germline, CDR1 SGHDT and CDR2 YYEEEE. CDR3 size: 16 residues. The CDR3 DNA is TGTGCCAGCAGCTTGGGCGGCTCGTACATGAACACTGAAGCTTTCTTT. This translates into CASSLGGSYMNTEAFF.

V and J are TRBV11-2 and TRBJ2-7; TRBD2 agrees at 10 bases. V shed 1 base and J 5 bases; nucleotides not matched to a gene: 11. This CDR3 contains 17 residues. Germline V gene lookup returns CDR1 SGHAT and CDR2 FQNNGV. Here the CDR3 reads CASSLAVASGSLNEQYF. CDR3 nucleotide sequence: TGTGCCAGCAGCTTAGCTGTGGCTAGCGGGAGCCTCAACGAGCAGTACTTC.

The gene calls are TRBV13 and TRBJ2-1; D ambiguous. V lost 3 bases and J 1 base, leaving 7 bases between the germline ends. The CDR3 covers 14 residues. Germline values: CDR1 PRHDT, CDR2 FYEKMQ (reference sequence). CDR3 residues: CASSFLSSYNEQFF. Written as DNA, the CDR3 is TGTGCCAGCAGCTTTTTGTCTTCCTACAATGAGCAGTTCTTC.

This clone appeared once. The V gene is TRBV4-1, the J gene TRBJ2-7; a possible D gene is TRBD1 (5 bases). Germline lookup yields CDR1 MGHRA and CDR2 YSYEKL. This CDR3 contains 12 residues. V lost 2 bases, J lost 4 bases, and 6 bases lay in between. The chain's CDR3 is CASSQPGYEQYF. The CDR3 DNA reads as TGCGCCAGCAGCCAACCAGGGTACGAGCAGTACTTC.

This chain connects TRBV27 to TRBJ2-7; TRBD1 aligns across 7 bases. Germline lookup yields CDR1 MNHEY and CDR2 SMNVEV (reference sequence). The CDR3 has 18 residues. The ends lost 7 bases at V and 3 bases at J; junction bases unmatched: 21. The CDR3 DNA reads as TGTGCCAGCATATACTCCGGGACAGCCCCCCAAGTAAGCTACGAGCAGTACTTC. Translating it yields CASIYSGTAPQVSYEQYF.

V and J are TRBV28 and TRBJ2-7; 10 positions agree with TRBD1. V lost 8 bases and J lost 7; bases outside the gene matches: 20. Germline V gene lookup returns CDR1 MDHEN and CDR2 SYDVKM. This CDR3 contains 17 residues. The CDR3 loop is CASAGQGVLNPEGEQYF. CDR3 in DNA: TGTGCCAGCGCCGGACAGGGGGTTTTGAACCCCGAGGGGGAGCAGTACTTC. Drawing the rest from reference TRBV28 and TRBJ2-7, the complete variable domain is DVKVTQSSRYLVKRTGEKVFLECVQDMDHENMFWYRQDPGLGLRLIYFSYDVKMKEKGDIPEGYSVSREKKERFSLILESASTNQTSMYLCASAGQGVLNPEGEQYFGPGTRLTVT.

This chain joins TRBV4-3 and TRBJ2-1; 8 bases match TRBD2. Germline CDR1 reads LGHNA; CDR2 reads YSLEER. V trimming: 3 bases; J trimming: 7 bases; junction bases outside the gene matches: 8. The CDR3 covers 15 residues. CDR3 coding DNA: TGCGCCAGCAGCCACGGGAGGGGCCAGGATAATGAGCAGTTCTTC. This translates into CASSHGRGQDNEQFF.

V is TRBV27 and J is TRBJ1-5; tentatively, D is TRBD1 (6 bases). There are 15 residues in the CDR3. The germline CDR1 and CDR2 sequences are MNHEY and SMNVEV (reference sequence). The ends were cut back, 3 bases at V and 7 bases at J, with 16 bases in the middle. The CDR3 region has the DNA TGTGCCAGCAGTTTTACAGGGAACTCGGGGCAGCCCCAGCATTTT. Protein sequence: CASSFTGNSGQPQHF.

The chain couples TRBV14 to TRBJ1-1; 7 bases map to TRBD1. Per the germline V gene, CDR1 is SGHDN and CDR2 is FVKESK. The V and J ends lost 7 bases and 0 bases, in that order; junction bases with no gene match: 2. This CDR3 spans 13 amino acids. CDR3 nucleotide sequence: TGTGCCAGCATGACAGGGTTGAACACTGAAGCTTTCTTT. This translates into CASMTGLNTEAFF. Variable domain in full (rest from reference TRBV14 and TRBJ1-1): EAGVTQFPSHSVIEKGQTVTLRCDPISGHDNLYWYRRVMGKEIKFLLHFVKESKQDESGMPNNRFLAERTGGTYSTLKVQPAELEDSGVYFCASMTGLNTEAFFGQGTRLTVV.

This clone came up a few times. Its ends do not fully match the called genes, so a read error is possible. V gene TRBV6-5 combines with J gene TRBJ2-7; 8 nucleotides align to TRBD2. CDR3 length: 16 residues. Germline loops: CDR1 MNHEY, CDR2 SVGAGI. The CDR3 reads CASSHSMREAHYEQYF. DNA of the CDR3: TGTGCCAGCAGTCACTCGATGCGGGAGGCTCATTACGAGCAGTACTTC.

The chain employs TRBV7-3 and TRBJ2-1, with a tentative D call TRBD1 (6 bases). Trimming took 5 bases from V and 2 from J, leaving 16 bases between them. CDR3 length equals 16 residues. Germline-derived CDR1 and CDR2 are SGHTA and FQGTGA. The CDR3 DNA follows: TGTGCCAGCAGCGCCAATTCCGGGACAACCTACAATGAGCAGTTCTTC. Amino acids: CASSANSGTTYNEQFF. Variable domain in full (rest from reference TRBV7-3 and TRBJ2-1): GAGVSQTPSNKVTEKGKYVELRCDPISGHTALYWYRQSLGQGPEFLIYFQGTGAADDSGLPNDRFFAVRPEGSVSTLKIQRTERGDSAVYLCASSANSGTTYNEQFFGPGTRLTVL.

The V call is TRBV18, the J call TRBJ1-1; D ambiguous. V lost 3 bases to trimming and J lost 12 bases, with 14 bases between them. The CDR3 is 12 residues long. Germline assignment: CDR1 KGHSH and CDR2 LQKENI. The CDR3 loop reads CASSPFRSPTFF. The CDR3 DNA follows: TGTGCCAGCTCACCTTTTCGCTCTCCTACTTTCTTT.